This TCR beta chain stems from a study of OX40 agonist ivuxolimab in advanced cancers. For the study at large: The patients got ivuxolimab, which is an agonistic anti-OX40 (CD134) antibody. At 0.01 to 10 mg/kg, ivuxolimab was administered intravenously to patients every 2 weeks. A history of anti-PD-1, anti-PD-L1 or anti-CTLA-4 therapy was acceptable, and about 37% had some.

The CDR3 totals 21 residues. Here immunoSEQ multiplex PCR was the method, and the copy in TCRdb shows in-frame clones only, minus some. The data contain fewer than 120,000 clones, approximately 89% of them singletons. This chain links TRBV21-1 with TRBJ1-1; the table names TRBD1, a call not compared with the DNA. TRBV21-1 is a pseudogene segment. The sequencing here drew on CD4+ or CD8+ T cells sorted from blood, taken in a trial of the OX40 agonist ivuxolimab. The origin of this receptor is an adult with an advanced solid tumor such as melanoma, head and neck, liver or kidney cancer. This CDR3 reads CASSKWGTDRGRRMGHIEAFF. DNA for the CDR3: TGTGCCAGCAGCAAATGGGGAACGGACAGGGGGCGCCGGATGGGGCACATTGAAGCTTTCTTT.